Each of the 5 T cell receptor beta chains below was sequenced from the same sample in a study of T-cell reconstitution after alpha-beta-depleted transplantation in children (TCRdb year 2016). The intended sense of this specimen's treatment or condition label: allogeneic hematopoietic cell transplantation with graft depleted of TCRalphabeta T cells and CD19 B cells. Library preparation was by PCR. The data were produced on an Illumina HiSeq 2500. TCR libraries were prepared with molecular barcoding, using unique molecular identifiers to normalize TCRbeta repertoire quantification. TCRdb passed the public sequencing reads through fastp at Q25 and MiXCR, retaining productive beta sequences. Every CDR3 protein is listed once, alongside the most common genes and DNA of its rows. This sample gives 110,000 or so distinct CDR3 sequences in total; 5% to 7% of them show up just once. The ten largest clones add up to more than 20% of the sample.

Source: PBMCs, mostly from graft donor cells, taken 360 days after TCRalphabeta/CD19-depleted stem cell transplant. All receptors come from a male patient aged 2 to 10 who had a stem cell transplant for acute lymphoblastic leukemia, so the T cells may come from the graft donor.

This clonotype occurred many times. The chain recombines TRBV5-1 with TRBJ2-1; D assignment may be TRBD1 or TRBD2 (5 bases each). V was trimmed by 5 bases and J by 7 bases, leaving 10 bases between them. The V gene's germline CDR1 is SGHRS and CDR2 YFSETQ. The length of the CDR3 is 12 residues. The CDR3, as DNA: TGCGCCAGCAGGGGGCCGGGAAATGAGCAGTTCTTC. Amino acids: CASRGPGNEQFF.

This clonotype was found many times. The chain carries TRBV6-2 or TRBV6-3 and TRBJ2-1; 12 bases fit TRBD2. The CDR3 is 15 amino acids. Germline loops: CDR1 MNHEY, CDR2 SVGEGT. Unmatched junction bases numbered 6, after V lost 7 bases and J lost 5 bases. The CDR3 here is CASTLAGGLNNEQFF. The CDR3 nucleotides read TGTGCCAGCACCCTAGCGGGGGGGCTGAACAATGAGCAGTTCTTC.

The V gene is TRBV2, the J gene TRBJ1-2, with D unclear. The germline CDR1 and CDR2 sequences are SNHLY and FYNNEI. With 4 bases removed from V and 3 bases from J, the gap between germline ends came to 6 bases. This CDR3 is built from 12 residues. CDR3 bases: TGTGCCAGCAGTGGTCAGGACTATGGCTACACCTTC. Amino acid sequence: CASSGQDYGYTF. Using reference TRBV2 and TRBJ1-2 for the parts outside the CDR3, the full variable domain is EPEVTQTPSHQVTQMGQEVILRCVPISNHLYFYWYRQILGQKVEFLVSFYNNEISEKSEIFDDQFSVERPDGSNFTLKIRSTKLEDSAMYFCASSGQDYGYTFGSGTRLTVV.

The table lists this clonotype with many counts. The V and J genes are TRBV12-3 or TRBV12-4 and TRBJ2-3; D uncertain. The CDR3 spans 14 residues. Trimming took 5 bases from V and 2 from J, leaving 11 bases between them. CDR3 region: CASSSFISTDTQYF. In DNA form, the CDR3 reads TGTGCCAGCAGTAGCTTCATCTCCACAGATACGCAGTATTTT.

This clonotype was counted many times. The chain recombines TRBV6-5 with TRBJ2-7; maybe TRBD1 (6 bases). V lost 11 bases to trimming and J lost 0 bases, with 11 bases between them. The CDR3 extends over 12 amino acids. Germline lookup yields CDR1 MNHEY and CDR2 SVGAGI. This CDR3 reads CASMDSSYEQYF. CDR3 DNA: TGTGCCTCCATGGACAGCTCCTACGAGCAGTACTTC.